This entry features one T cell receptor beta chain sequence. Its antigen is not known. Here immunoSEQ multiplex PCR was the method, and the copy in TCRdb shows in-frame clones only, minus some. The sample has 650,000 to 750,000 clones, 60% to 80% seen once. This CDR3 has 14 amino acids. Per germline, CDR1 LNHDA and CDR2 SQIVND (reference sequence). The germline V and J ends were trimmed by 5 bases and 0 bases, with 10 bases remaining between them. These data belong to a study of shared clonotypes between healthy human individuals. Study results and caveats: Only a few donors were included, so the genetic and exposure-history diversity represented was limited.

V usage is TRBV19 and J usage is TRBJ2-5; D unclear. This receptor was taken from a woman aged 30 to 39 in good health. Sequencing was performed on memory CD4+ T cells sorted from blood. Specified subset: CD45RA-negative fraction. The CDR3 spells CASSPTSYQETQYF. CDR3 coding DNA: TGTGCCAGTAGTCCGACATCGTACCAAGAGACCCAGTACTTC.